These 18 T cell receptor beta chains originate from one sample sequenced in a study of cytomegalovirus exposure and HLA in healthy donors. TCRdb keeps only in-frame clones here, not all; method: immunoSEQ multiplex PCR. The sample holds some 76,000 clones, roughly 94% seen once. Sequencing input: PBMCs. The source of these receptors is a woman aged 18-35 years in good health and CMV-seropositive.

The chain carries TRBV10-1 and TRBJ2-5; a possible D gene is TRBD2 (6 bases). V lost 4 bases, J lost 7 bases, and 19 bases lay in between. CDR3 length: 15 residues. CDR1 WNHNN and CDR2 SYGVQD come from the germline V gene (reference sequence). CDR3 sequence (DNA): TGCGCCAGCAGTGGACTAGTTGTTTTTAAGGGGACCCAGTACTTC. Protein sequence: CASSGLVVFKGTQYF.

The chain has TRBV6-1 and TRBJ1-1; D remains ambiguous. Trimming took 8 bases from V and 7 from J, leaving 17 bases between them. The CDR3 has 13 residues. Germline V CDR1 and CDR2: MNHNS, SASEGT. CDR3: CASDSGLDIEAFF. The CDR3 DNA reads as TGTGCCAGCGACTCGGGGTTAGACATTGAAGCTTTCTTT.

This sequence joins TRBV7-6 and TRBJ2-2, with D unresolved. Per the germline V gene, CDR1 is SGHVS and CDR2 is FNYEAQ. V lost 4 bases and J lost 5, with 8 bases in between. This CDR3 has 13 amino acids. CDR3 sequence: CASSYIQTGELFF. CDR3 nucleotides: TGTGCCAGCAGCTACATACAAACCGGGGAGCTGTTTTTT.

This clone was recorded only once. The CDR3 is CASSPTGGGGELFF. The CDR3 bases are TGTGCCAGCAGCCCTACAGGGGGCGGCGGGGAGCTGTTTTTT. J is TRBJ2-2 and V is TRBV7-8, with 9 bases that match TRBD1. Germline lookup yields CDR1 SGHVS and CDR2 FQNEAQ. V was pared by 5 bases and J by 7 bases, with 5 bases of the junction left unmatched. This CDR3 is built from 14 residues.

The V call is TRBV6-1, the J call TRBJ2-1; TRBD2 might be the D (6 bases). Germline CDR1 and CDR2: MNHNS and SASEGT. The V end lost 3 bases, the J end lost 8 bases, and 26 bases lay between the germline ends. The CDR3 extends over 18 amino acids. CDR3 loop: CASSESHVGTPDRDEQFF. The CDR3 DNA is TGTGCCAGCAGTGAGTCCCACGTCGGGACTCCGGATCGAGATGAGCAGTTCTTC.

The V and J genes are TRBV5-1 and TRBJ2-2, with 8 nucleotides matching TRBD2. CDR1 is SGHRS and CDR2 is YFSETQ in the germline V gene. After removal of 4 bases from V and 0 bases from J, the junction contained 11 bases not matched to a gene. CDR3 size: 18 residues. CDR3: CASSRGGPEFANTGELFF. The CDR3, as DNA: TGCGCCAGCAGCCGGGGGGGACCCGAGTTCGCGAACACCGGGGAGCTGTTTTTT.

The V call is TRBV11-3, the J call TRBJ2-1; D call uncertain. The CDR3 runs to 11 residues. Germline V gives CDR1 SGHNT, CDR2 YENEEA. Trimming took off 6 bases at V and 4 bases at J, with 4 bases between the two ends. CDR3 loop: CASRSYNEQFF. CDR3 in DNA: TGTGCCAGCAGATCTTACAATGAGCAGTTCTTC.

V gene TRBV9 combines with J gene TRBJ2-3; 8 nucleotides align to TRBD2. After removal of 4 bases from V and 0 bases from J, the junction contained 4 bases not matched to a gene. The V gene's germline CDR1 is SGDLS and CDR2 YYNGEE. This CDR3 comprises 15 residues. CDR3 loop: CASSPSGHSTDTQYF. CDR3 in DNA: TGTGCCAGCAGCCCTAGCGGGCATAGCACAGATACGCAGTATTTT.

The J gene is TRBJ2-1, the V gene TRBV9; TRBD2 matches 8 bases. Germline CDR1 and CDR2: SGDLS and YYNGEE. The CDR3 consists of 17 residues. The trim removed 2 bases at V and 3 bases at J, leaving 10 bases unmatched. CDR3 in amino acids: CASSVSGSGRHYNEQFF. As DNA, the CDR3 is TGTGCCAGCAGCGTTTCGGGAAGCGGGAGACACTACAATGAGCAGTTCTTC.

The gene calls are TRBV5-1 and TRBJ1-1, with D possibly matching TRBD1 (5 bases). Germline V gene lookup returns CDR1 SGHRS and CDR2 YFSETQ. V shed 3 bases and J shed 4 bases, with 19 bases lying between them. The CDR3 contains 16 residues. The CDR3 protein is CASSSTWAGVGTEAFF. CDR3 in DNA: TGCGCCAGCAGCTCAACATGGGCGGGGGTCGGCACTGAAGCTTTCTTT.

The chain combines TRBV2 with TRBJ2-7; 9 bases map to TRBD2. This CDR3 has 15 residues. The germline V gene encodes CDR1 SNHLY and CDR2 FYNNEI. J gave up 4 bases and V 0 bases, and 4 bases lay outside the gene matches. CDR3 loop: CASSEASGSEYEQYF. The CDR3 DNA is TGTGCCAGCAGTGAAGCTAGCGGGAGCGAGTACGAGCAGTACTTC.

The rearrangement links TRBV28 to TRBJ2-3; D is uncertain. The V gene lost 8 bases and the J gene lost 5 bases, with 8 bases spanning the gap. The CDR3 covers 11 residues. Germline V CDR1 and CDR2: MDHEN, SYDVKM. CDR3 sequence: CASRTVDTQYF. The CDR3 nucleotides are TGTGCCAGCCGAACAGTAGATACGCAGTATTTT.

The chain has TRBV30 and TRBJ2-1; 7 bases are shared with TRBD2. In germline, CDR1 is GTSNPN, CDR2 SVGIG (reference sequence). The CDR3 is made up of 15 amino acids. V lost 1 base and J lost 5; bases outside the gene matches: 8. CDR3: CAWSGDYTKNNEQFF. The DNA for the CDR3 is TGTGCCTGGAGTGGGGACTACACGAAAAACAATGAGCAGTTCTTC.

Here the CDR3 reads CASSIEGASVSGNTIYF. CDR3 nucleotide sequence: TGTGCCAGCAGCATAGAGGGGGCTAGCGTCTCTGGAAACACCATATATTTT. The chain links TRBV7-6 to TRBJ1-3; 7 bases agree with TRBD1. There are 17 residues in the CDR3. V shed 5 bases, J shed 0 bases, and the junction held 10 bases outside the gene matches. Germline CDR1 and CDR2: SGHVS and FNYEAQ.

This chain joins TRBV6-6 and TRBJ2-7; perhaps TRBD1 as D (6 bases). Germline V gene lookup returns CDR1 MNHNY and CDR2 SVGAGI (reference sequence). This CDR3 is 14 amino acids long. V shed 8 bases and J shed 1 base, with 15 bases lying between them. This chain's CDR3 is CASRPGDKSYEQYF. CDR3 coding DNA: TGTGCCAGCCGACCAGGGGACAAATCCTACGAGCAGTACTTC.

This sequence joins TRBV28 and TRBJ1-2; TRBD1 might be the D (6 bases). The CDR3 has 15 residues. Germline V gene lookup returns CDR1 MDHEN and CDR2 SYDVKM. The V end was cut by 3 bases, the J end by 4 bases, with 15 bases between. This CDR3 reads CASSFSYRVPYGYTF. The CDR3, as DNA: TGTGCCAGCAGTTTTTCATACAGGGTACCCTATGGCTACACCTTC.

This chain joins TRBV25-1 and TRBJ2-2; TRBD2 matches 14 bases. Germline V gives CDR1 MGHDK, CDR2 SYGVNS. Trimming at V came to 3 bases and at J to 4 bases, leaving 7 bases not matched to a gene. The CDR3 length is 18 residues. CDR3 coding DNA: TGTGCCAGCAGTGACCTGGGACTAGCGGGAGCTGTCACCGGGGAGCTGTTTTTT. Translated, it gives CASSDLGLAGAVTGELFF.

J is TRBJ2-2 and V is TRBV5-6, with TRBD2 as a possible D gene (6 bases). CDR3 length: 16 amino acids. Germline assignment: CDR1 SGHDT and CDR2 YYEEEE. V gave up 0 bases and J gave up 1 base, with 10 bases separating them. CDR3: CASSLAGLLNTGELFF. The CDR3 DNA reads as TGTGCCAGCAGCTTGGCGGGACTTTTGAACACCGGGGAGCTGTTTTTT.